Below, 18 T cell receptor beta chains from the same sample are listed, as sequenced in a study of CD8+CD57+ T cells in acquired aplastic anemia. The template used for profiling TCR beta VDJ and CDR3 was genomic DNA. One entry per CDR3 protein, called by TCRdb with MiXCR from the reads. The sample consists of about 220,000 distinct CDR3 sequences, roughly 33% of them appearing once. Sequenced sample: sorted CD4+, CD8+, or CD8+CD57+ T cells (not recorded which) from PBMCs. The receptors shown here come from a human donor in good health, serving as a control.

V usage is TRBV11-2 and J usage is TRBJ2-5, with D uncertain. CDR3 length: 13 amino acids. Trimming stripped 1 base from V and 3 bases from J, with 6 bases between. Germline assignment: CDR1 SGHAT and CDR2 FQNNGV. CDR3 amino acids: CASSLVWEETQYF. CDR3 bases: TGTGCCAGCAGCTTAGTCTGGGAAGAGACCCAGTACTTC. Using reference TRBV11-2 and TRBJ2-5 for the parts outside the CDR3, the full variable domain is EAGVAQSPRYKIIEKRQSVAFWCNPISGHATLYWYQQILGQGPKLLIQFQNNGVVDDSQLPKDRFSAERLKGVDSTLKIQPAKLEDSAVYLCASSLVWEETQYFGPGTRLLVL.

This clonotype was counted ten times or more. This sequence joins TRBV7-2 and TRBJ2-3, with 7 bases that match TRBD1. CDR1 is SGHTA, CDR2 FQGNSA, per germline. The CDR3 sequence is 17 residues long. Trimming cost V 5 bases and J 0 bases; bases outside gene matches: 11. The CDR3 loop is CASSARQGRRSTDTQYF. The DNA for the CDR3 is TGTGCCAGCAGCGCACGACAGGGTCGGCGTAGCACAGATACGCAGTATTTT.

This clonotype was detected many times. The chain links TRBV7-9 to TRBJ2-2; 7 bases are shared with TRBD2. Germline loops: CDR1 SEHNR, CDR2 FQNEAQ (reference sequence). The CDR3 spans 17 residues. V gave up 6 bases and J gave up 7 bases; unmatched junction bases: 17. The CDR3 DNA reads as TGTGCCAGCAGATCCCCGGCGGGAGATGGTCCGGGCGGGGAGCTGTTTTTT. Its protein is CASRSPAGDGPGGELFF. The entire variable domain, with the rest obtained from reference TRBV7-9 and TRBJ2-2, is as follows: DTGVSQNPRHKITKRGQNVTFRCDPISEHNRLYWYRQTLGQGPEFLTYFQNEAQLEKSRLLSDRFSAERPKGSFSTLEIQRTEQGDSAMYLCASRSPAGDGPGGELFFGEGSRLTVL.

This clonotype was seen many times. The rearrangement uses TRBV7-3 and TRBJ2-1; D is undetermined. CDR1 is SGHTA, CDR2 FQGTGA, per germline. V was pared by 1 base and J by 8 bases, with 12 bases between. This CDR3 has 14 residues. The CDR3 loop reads CASSLNYPSDEQFF. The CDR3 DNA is TGTGCCAGCAGCTTAAATTATCCCTCGGATGAGCAGTTCTTC.

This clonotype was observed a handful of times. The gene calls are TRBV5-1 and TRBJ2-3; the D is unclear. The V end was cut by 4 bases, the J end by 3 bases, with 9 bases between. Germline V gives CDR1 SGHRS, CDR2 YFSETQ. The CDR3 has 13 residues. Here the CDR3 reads CASSADRTDTQYF. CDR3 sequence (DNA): TGCGCCAGCAGCGCGGACCGGACAGATACGCAGTATTTT.

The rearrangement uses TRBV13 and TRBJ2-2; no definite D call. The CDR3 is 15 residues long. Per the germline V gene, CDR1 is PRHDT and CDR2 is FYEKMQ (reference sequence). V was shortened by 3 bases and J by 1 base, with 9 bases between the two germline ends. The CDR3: CASSLYGMNTGELFF. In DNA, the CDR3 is TGTGCCAGCAGCTTGTACGGCATGAACACCGGGGAGCTGTTTTTT. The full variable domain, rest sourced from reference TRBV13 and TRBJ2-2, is AAGVIQSPRHLIKEKRETATLKCYPIPRHDTVYWYQQGPGQDPQFLISFYEKMQSDKGSIPDRFSAQQFSDYHSELNMSSLELGDSALYFCASSLYGMNTGELFFGEGSRLTVL.

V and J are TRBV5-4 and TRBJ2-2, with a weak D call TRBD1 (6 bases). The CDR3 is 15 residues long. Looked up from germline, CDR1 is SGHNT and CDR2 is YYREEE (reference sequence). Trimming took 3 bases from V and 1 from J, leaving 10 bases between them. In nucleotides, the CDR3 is TGTGCCAGCAGCTCTCAACAGGGGAACACCGGGGAGCTGTTTTTT. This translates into CASSSQQGNTGELFF.

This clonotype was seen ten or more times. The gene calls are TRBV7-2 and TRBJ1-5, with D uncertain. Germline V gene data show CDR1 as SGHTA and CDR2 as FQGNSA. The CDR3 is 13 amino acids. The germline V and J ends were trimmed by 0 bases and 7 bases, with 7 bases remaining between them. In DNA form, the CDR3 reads TGTGCCAGCAGCTTAGCCGTTGGGCAGCCCCAGCATTTT. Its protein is CASSLAVGQPQHF.

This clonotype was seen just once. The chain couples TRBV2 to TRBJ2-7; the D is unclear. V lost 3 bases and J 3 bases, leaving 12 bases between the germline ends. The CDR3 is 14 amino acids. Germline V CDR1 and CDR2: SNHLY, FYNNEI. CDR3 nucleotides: TGTGCCAGCAGTGAGGGGTTCGCCGGCTACGAGCAGTACTTC. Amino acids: CASSEGFAGYEQYF.

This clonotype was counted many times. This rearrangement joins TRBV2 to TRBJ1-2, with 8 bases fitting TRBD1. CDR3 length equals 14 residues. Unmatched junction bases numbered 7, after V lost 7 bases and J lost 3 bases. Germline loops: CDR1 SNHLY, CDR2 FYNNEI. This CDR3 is CASIANRGDYGYTF. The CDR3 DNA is TGTGCCAGCATAGCCAACAGGGGGGACTATGGCTACACCTTC. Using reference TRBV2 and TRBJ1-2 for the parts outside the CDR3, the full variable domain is EPEVTQTPSHQVTQMGQEVILRCVPISNHLYFYWYRQILGQKVEFLVSFYNNEISEKSEIFDDQFSVERPDGSNFTLKIRSTKLEDSAMYFCASIANRGDYGYTFGSGTRLTVV.

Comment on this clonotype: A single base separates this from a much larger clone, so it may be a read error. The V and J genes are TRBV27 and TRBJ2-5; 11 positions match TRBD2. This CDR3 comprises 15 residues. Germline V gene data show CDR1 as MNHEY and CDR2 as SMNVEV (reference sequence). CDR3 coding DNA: TGTGCCAGCAGTTTCACCGGGACTAGCGGAAAGACCCAGCACTTC. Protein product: CASSFTGTSGKTQHF.

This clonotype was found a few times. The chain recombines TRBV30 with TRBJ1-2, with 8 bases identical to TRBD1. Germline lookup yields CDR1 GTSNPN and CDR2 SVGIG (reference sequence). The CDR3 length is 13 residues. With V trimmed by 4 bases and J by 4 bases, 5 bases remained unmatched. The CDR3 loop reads CAWTEDRGYGYTF. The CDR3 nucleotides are TGTGCCTGGACCGAAGACAGGGGCTATGGCTACACCTTC. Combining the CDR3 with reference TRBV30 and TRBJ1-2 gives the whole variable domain SQTIHQWPATLVQPVGSPLSLECTVEGTSNPNLYWYRQAAGRGLQLLFYSVGIGQISSEVPQNLSASRPQDRQFILSSKKLLLSDSGFYLCAWTEDRGYGYTFGSGTRLTVV.

CDR3 nucleotide sequence: TGTGCCAGCAGTGGCCTCCAGGGGGGGGGCACAGATACGCAGTATTTT. Its translation is CASSGLQGGGTDTQYF. The J gene is TRBJ2-3, the V gene TRBV6-1; D might be TRBD1 or TRBD2, each matching 7 bases. Trimming removed 4 bases from V and 1 base from J, with 15 bases in between. This CDR3 is 16 amino acids long. CDR1 and CDR2 from the germline V gene are MNHNS and SASEGT.

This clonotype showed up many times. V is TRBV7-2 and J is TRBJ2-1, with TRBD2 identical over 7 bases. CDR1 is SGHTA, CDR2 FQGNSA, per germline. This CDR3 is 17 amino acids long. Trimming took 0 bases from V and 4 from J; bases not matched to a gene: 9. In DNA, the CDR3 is TGTGCCAGCAGCTTAGCGGCAGCGGGATCTACTTACAATGAGCAGTTCTTC. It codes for CASSLAAAGSTYNEQFF.

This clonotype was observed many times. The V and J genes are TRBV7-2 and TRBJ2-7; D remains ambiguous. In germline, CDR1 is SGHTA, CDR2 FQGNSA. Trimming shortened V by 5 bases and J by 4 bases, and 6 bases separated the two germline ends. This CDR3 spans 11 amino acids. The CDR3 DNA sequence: TGTGCCAGCAGCGAACAATACGAGCAGTACTTC. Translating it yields CASSEQYEQYF.

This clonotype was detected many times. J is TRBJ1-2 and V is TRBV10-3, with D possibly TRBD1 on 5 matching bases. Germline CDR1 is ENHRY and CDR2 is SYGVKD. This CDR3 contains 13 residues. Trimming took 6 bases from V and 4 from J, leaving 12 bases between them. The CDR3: CAISAGTTYGYTF. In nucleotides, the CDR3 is TGTGCCATCAGCGCCGGGACGACCTATGGCTACACCTTC.

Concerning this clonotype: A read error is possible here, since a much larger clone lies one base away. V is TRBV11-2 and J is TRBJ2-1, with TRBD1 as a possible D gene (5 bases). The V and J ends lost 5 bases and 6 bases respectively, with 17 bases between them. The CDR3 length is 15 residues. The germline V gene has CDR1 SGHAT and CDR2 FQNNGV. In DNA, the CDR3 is TGTGCCAGCAGCCCTACAAGGGCAGGGATCAATGAGCAGTTCTTC. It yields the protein CASSPTRAGINEQFF. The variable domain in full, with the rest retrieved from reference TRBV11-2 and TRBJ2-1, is EAGVAQSPRYKIIEKRQSVAFWCNPISGHATLYWYQQILGQGPKLLIQFQNNGVVDDSQLPKDRFSAERLKGVDSTLKIQPAKLEDSAVYLCASSPTRAGINEQFFGPGTRLTVL.

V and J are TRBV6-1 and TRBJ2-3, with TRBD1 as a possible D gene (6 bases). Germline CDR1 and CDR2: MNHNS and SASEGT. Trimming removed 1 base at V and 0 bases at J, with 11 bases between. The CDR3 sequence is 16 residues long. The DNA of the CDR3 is TGTGCCAGCAGTGAAGAAGGGGGTGTCAGCACAGATACGCAGTATTTT. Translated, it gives CASSEEGGVSTDTQYF.